Listed below are T cell receptor beta chains from one sample, sequenced in a study of T-cell memory formation after mild COVID-19. TCRdb passed the 5' RACE reads through MiXCR, listing each CDR3 protein once. Of some 120,000 distinct CDR3 sequences in the sample, 15% to 20% were seen once. Sequencing was carried out using PBMCs or a T cell subset sorted from them (not recorded which). These receptors were taken from an adult woman who had mild COVID-19 (a few samples of this study predate the infection). Cell type and time point are not known. Both conserved end residues are part of each CDR3. Fields, in order: clone size, V gene, CDR3 protein. Part of the rows lack a size; the others show once, few, many or a class for expanded clones.

clone_size: many; v_call: TRBV7-9; cdr3_aa: CASSRNTGELFF
clone_size: few; v_call: TRBV15; cdr3_aa: CATSRDLTANQPQHF
clone_size: few; v_call: TRBV19; cdr3_aa: CASQMRPGSFNEQFF
clone_size: few; v_call: TRBV5-4; cdr3_aa: CASSLAGDLNIQYF
clone_size: -; v_call: TRBV7-3; cdr3_aa: CASSPDLRTQYF
clone_size: many; v_call: TRBV28; cdr3_aa: CASSLASGSSYEQYF
clone_size: few; v_call: TRBV30; cdr3_aa: CAWGAGQGWLDEQFF
clone_size: -; v_call: TRBV4-2; cdr3_aa: CASSQELGLSSYNEQFF
clone_size: -; v_call: TRBV6-2/TRBV6-3; cdr3_aa: CASSKAPGELFF
clone_size: few; v_call: TRBV13; cdr3_aa: CASSLAGAGNEQFF
clone_size: few; v_call: TRBV7-3; cdr3_aa: CASSSPTGDGYTF
clone_size: many; v_call: TRBV25-1; cdr3_aa: CASSRGGETQYF
clone_size: -; v_call: TRBV6-6; cdr3_aa: CASSSQGASYEQYF
clone_size: few; v_call: TRBV6-5; cdr3_aa: CASRRTGPSTDTQYF
clone_size: few; v_call: TRBV7-2; cdr3_aa: CASSSRSGGGNYGYTF
clone_size: -; v_call: TRBV7-2; cdr3_aa: CASSWDRGLSYEQYF
clone_size: -; v_call: TRBV12-3/TRBV12-4; cdr3_aa: CASSPLLSGLSPLHF
clone_size: few; v_call: TRBV5-4; cdr3_aa: CASRRTGIPHEQYF
clone_size: many; v_call: TRBV20-1; cdr3_aa: CSASRDSNQPQHF
clone_size: -; v_call: TRBV2; cdr3_aa: CASRAGTSSYNEQFF
clone_size: -; v_call: TRBV7-2; cdr3_aa: CASSLGTAREQYF
clone_size: -; v_call: TRBV13; cdr3_aa: CASSHRGDHEQYF
clone_size: -; v_call: TRBV7-3; cdr3_aa: CASSRGGTLGTDTQYF
clone_size: few; v_call: TRBV5-5; cdr3_aa: CASSLGGVGPEYSYEQYF
clone_size: -; v_call: TRBV25-1; cdr3_aa: CASSESEGPYNEQFF
clone_size: few; v_call: TRBV29-1; cdr3_aa: CSVEDPGTATYEQYF
clone_size: -; v_call: TRBV11-3; cdr3_aa: CASSHGLSQETQYF
clone_size: few; v_call: TRBV11-2; cdr3_aa: CASSRQVSYEQYF
clone_size: -; v_call: TRBV5-1; cdr3_aa: CASSQGHTNTEAFF
clone_size: -; v_call: TRBV13; cdr3_aa: CASSTSPSGGPGEQFF
clone_size: few; v_call: TRBV15; cdr3_aa: CATSRESGTSGYEQYF
clone_size: -; v_call: TRBV27; cdr3_aa: CASSRQEPSIEQYF
clone_size: few; v_call: TRBV5-5; cdr3_aa: CASSLPLKDGYTF
clone_size: -; v_call: TRBV12-3/TRBV12-4; cdr3_aa: CASSFRGGAKTEAFF
clone_size: -; v_call: TRBV7-9; cdr3_aa: CASSLASRYYEQYF
clone_size: few; v_call: TRBV7-3; cdr3_aa: CASSSGLGRGTEAFF
clone_size: -; v_call: TRBV24-1; cdr3_aa: CATSDTGTSSGGSYEQYF
clone_size: -; v_call: TRBV12-3/TRBV12-4; cdr3_aa: CASSSSSGGALDTQYF
clone_size: -; v_call: TRBV27; cdr3_aa: CATARWTGSRSGANVLTF
clone_size: -; v_call: TRBV9; cdr3_aa: CASSVGTLAGGQADTQYF
clone_size: few; v_call: TRBV7-7; cdr3_aa: CASSPHEGLAGGGEQYF
clone_size: -; v_call: TRBV12-3/TRBV12-4; cdr3_aa: CASIPPSGGVYEQYF
clone_size: few; v_call: TRBV6-2/TRBV6-3; cdr3_aa: CASSYTPAGPTHTDTQYF
clone_size: -; v_call: TRBV12-3/TRBV12-4; cdr3_aa: CASSFAGAQETQYF
clone_size: few; v_call: TRBV7-2; cdr3_aa: CASSRDRGRFYNEQFF
clone_size: few; v_call: TRBV29-1; cdr3_aa: CSVVVLAKTYNEQFF
clone_size: -; v_call: TRBV12-3/TRBV12-4; cdr3_aa: CASSHPGGGPTNTGELFF
clone_size: few; v_call: TRBV12-3/TRBV12-4; cdr3_aa: CASGRGIEKLFF
clone_size: many; v_call: TRBV15; cdr3_aa: CATSRVGTSSTDTQYF
clone_size: few; v_call: TRBV9; cdr3_aa: CASSVGGDTYNEQFF
clone_size: many; v_call: TRBV25-1; cdr3_aa: CASSASGPHNEQFF
clone_size: few; v_call: TRBV4-3; cdr3_aa: CASSQDGSSSGNLYEQYF
clone_size: -; v_call: TRBV4-1; cdr3_aa: CASSHGTGGINIQYF
clone_size: many; v_call: TRBV10-3; cdr3_aa: CAISSTSGGFKNIQYF